This T cell receptor beta chain was identified in a study of cytomegalovirus exposure and HLA in healthy donors (dated by TCRdb to about 2017). Regarding the study in general: An earlier analysis of some 500 of the donors reported 250 to 300 Gb of sequence data and roughly 100 million unique TCR beta sequences from 150 million to 200 million T cells. Approximately 310 gigabases of sequencing data and tens of millions of unique TCR sequences made up an early release that covered over 550 HLA-typed donors. Among the roughly 390 genotyped donors, more than 70% belonged to the genetic ancestry cluster associated with self-reported Caucasian donors. The study aimed to test whether cataloging public T cell receptors could reveal signatures of past pathogen exposure. The study profiled the T cell repertoires of about 720 subjects by immunosequencing and related them to cytomegalovirus serostatus. In addition to the first cohort of around 670 subjects, a separate validation cohort of 130 or so different subjects was used. High-throughput TCR immunosequencing, statistical association of individual TCRs with disease status, and machine learning were combined to predict cytomegalovirus infection status. In a later analysis, previously published TCR beta repertoires from about 670 donors were re-analyzed and high-resolution HLA genotyping was added so that TCR occurrence patterns could be studied. The later analysis used no new phenotypic data to find candidate immune exposures, relying instead on TCR beta sequences and their occurrence across donors. An earlier analysis of around 580 of the donors used high-throughput TCR beta sequencing to judge whether each TCR beta V gene segment behaved as functional or pseudogenic. Donor age, sex, ethnicity and CMV serostatus were compiled alongside the repertoire data. In a later genetic analysis, genome-wide SNP genotypes for about three fifths of the roughly 670 donors were used, and that subset was treated as a discovery cohort. Every repertoire in the discovery cohort had been generated on one and the same sequencing platform. HLA typing included class I and class II loci at four-digit resolution. Typing coverage varied by locus: about 629-630 donors for A, B, C, DRB1 and DQB1; roughly 500 for DQA1; over 600 for DPA1; around 490 for DPB1. Because of strong linkage in the cohort, roughly five DR-DQ haplotypes were treated as single units for association and clustering. Among about 360 genotyped donors of the cohort, an average of about 240,000 unique TCR beta nucleotide sequences were sequenced per donor, approximately 20% of them non-productive. The paper's findings and limits, for the study overall: In vitro tests confirmed that three of the cytomegalovirus-associated TCR beta chains recognize cytomegalovirus antigens. A further reported finding was that TCR beta sequences accurately predicted the HLA-A and HLA-B alleles for most subjects in the first cohort. The classifier was reported to diagnose cytomegalovirus status with high specificity and sensitivity in both the original cohort and the validation cohort. In a later analysis, HLA-associated TCR beta chains showed more clonal expansion and lower generation probabilities than non-associated chains that were equally common. An association between a missense DCLRE1C variant and V-gene and J-gene trimming of TCR beta chains was found in a later genetic analysis and replicated in an independent cohort. According to a later genetic analysis, donors in an Asian-associated ancestry cluster had fewer N-insertions in productive TCRs than the roughly 670-donor mean. Only TCR beta chains were sequenced in this cohort, and the absence of alpha or paired-chain data limited detectable features. Broadly in line with IMGT annotations, most TCR beta V segments showed up in productive rearrangements about 87% or about 30% of the time in an earlier analysis of under 700 of the donors. Immune exposure information for the cohort was limited to CMV serostatus. The earlier analysis of approximately 540 of the donors excluded roughly 17 rarely observed V segments, including chromosome 9 orphons, because counts were too low. Several of the top co-occurrence clusters appeared to be linked to parvovirus B19, influenza, CMV and Epstein-Barr virus, according to a later analysis. HLA typing was unavailable for some donors at each locus, so association tests used only the typed subset. A total of 150 or so TCR beta chains were listed by the study as associated with cytomegalovirus. Roughly uniform sequencing depth across donors was assumed in presence/absence analyses, although this assumption may not hold. Most CMV-associated TCR beta chains appeared to be HLA-restricted in a later analysis, and the HLA associations seemed to be driven largely by CMV exposure. Some IMGT-functional V segments, including TRBV6-2 and TRBV6-3, could not be told apart with the 87-base-pair reads, so those segments were excluded. Strong co-occurrence of HLA alleles, especially DR and DQ, made assigning TCR associations to individual alleles difficult. Most TCR sequences were observed very rarely across donors, whereas some public TCRs were present in many individuals. The sequencing pipeline was judged likely to have produced a cluster of highly shared sequence variants as a technical artifact. According to the authors, the approach could potentially be generalized to other disease states and immunological phenotypes. A later analysis associated around 16,000 TCR beta sequences with specific HLA alleles at a false discovery rate of 0.05. Linkage disequilibrium might explain the correlated functional status among segregating V segments, but an unknown experimental factor could not be excluded. In a later analysis, the rate of TCR association differed among HLA loci, with DRB1 alleles having the most associated TCRs and HLA-C alleles having the fewest.

The germline V gene supplies CDR1 SGHAT and CDR2 FQNNGV. The CDR3 has 14 amino acids, counting the end cysteine and phenylalanine. Only CDR3 DNA remains: 42 bases, in frame from the first base. For this chain, trimming is 4 bases at the V end and 8 bases at the J end, and the number of junction bases without a gene match is 10. In total, just over 650 healthy bone marrow donors made up the cohort. At the time of sampling, every cohort member was nominally healthy, though immune exposures that went unrecorded were likely present. The donor was CMV seronegative and was included in the group of about 350 seronegative cohort members. A peripheral blood sample was collected from each donor, and TCR beta sequencing was performed on peripheral blood mononuclear cells. The Qiagen DNeasy Blood Extraction Kit was used to extract genomic DNA from the blood cell samples. Details on this clone: This receptor's antigen is unknown. The input lacks base qualities; no much larger clone sits a single base away.

Library method: the immunoSEQ multiplex PCR assay. For the multiplex PCR, a mixture combining 60 forward primers for TCR Vbeta segments and 13 reverse primers for TCR Jbeta segments was used. A multiplex PCR assay on genomic DNA amplified the CDR3 region of rearranged TCR beta genes. The Illumina HiSeq System was used to sequence the amplified TCR beta libraries as 87-base-pair reads. From the authors' description of their analysis: A later analysis counted some 74 million unique TCR beta chains across the 650 to 800 repertoires, and some 11 million of these chains were shared by at least two donors. To remove PCR and sequencing errors, raw reads were error-corrected and collapsed into unique sequences using a nearest-neighbor algorithm that merged closely related sequences. Alignment of CDR3 sequences to IMGT reference sequences was used to assign V, D and J gene segments. For a sequence to be retained, at least a six-nucleotide match to both a V gene segment and a J gene segment was required. Rearrangements were called productive when the CDR3 lacked stop codons and stayed in frame with V and J; all others were non-productive. CDR3 was defined according to IMGT convention as the region running from the second conserved V-encoded cysteine to the conserved J-encoded phenylalanine. The earlier analysis of 500 to 650 of the donors excluded any sequence lacking an unambiguous match to a single V gene segment. In an earlier analysis of several hundred of the donors, V segments were called functional above 56.7% productive rearrangements and were called segregating when the between-donor standard deviation exceeded 5%. A statistical classification framework was developed to diagnose cytomegalovirus status using the catalog of TCR beta chain sequences. In a later analysis, TCR nucleotide sequences were compared against IMGT/GENE-DB human TR gene sequences so that V and J genes could be assigned. A later analysis assigned CDR3 sequences and most-parsimonious VDJ recombination scenarios with the TCRdist pipeline. In a later analysis, each TCR beta chain was defined by its CDR3 amino acid sequence together with its V-gene family, and reads without a unique V-gene family were excluded. A later analysis removed 450 to 600 highly shared, low-generation-probability nucleotide sequences to deal with suspected cross-contamination and a sequencing artifact. In a later analysis, a clonal expansion index was calculated for each public chain from normalized within-repertoire ranks of inferred template counts. In a later analysis, generation probabilities were computed using a VDJ recombination model fitted to out-of-frame rearrangements, and the results were checked against IGoR. A later analysis scored TCR-TCR, TCR-HLA and TCR-CMV co-occurrence with hypergeometric tests, applying a repertoire-size bias correction to TCR pairs. To estimate false discovery rates, a later analysis permuted the HLA or CMV assignments 20 times. In a later analysis, co-occurring TCRs were grouped using DBSCAN, with TCRdist sequence similarity added in when clustering inside HLA-allele-positive subsets. For co-occurrence clustering, repertoires with fewer than 30,000 or more than 120,000 public chains were excluded, along with about five repertoires with anomalous nucleotide sharing. Sourced from immuneACCESS, this table was stored by TCRdb with only in-frame sequences that have V and J called. A share of the clones is absent; for the studies checked, an unresolved V gene accounts for under half, and the remainder has no known explanation. V and J calls and clone size are those listed in that table; D and trimming were worked out from the DNA. The sample table lists 95,000 to 110,000 clones, about 85% of them with a count of one. The top ten clones comprise about 2.3% of the sample.

The sequenced sample consisted of PBMCs. The chain couples TRBV11-2 to TRBJ2-5; 7 nucleotides in the junction match TRBD2. The origin of this receptor is a man in his thirties or forties in good health and CMV-seronegative. The DNA sequence follows: TGTGCCAGCAGCTCCTGGGCGGGAGAGATAACCCAGTACTTC. The encoded protein is CASSSWAGEITQYF.